This T cell receptor (beta chain) was identified in a study of T cell changes during pregnancy in multiple sclerosis. CDR3 length equals 13 residues. V lost 9 bases to trimming and J lost 6 bases, with 17 bases between them. CDR1 and CDR2 (germline): LNHDA, SQIVND (reference sequence). Using immunoSEQ multiplex PCR, the repertoire was profiled, and TCRdb retains in-frame clones only, with some absent. This table holds roughly 57,000 clones, 92% found once. The sequencing used CD4+ T cells from peripheral blood mononuclear cells, collected after pregnancy. This sequence joins TRBV19 and TRBJ1-1; D not resolved. The TCR originated in a female donor with multiple sclerosis, enrolled in a pregnancy study. CDR3 bases: TGTGCCAGCCAGACAAGGAGGGAACCTGAAGCTTTCTTT. As protein: CASQTRREPEAFF.